Listed below are T cell receptor beta chains from one sample, sequenced in a study of T-cell reconstitution after alpha-beta-depleted transplantation in children. Using its own MiXCR run on the PCR reads, TCRdb lists one record per CDR3 protein. The sample has about 610,000 distinct CDR3 sequences; about 10% are singletons. This material consisted of PBMCs from the stem cell graft donor, taken from the stem cell graft. All receptors come from a human donor who donated a stem cell graft to a child with acute myeloid leukemia. CDR3s include the opening cysteine and the closing phenylalanine or tryptophan. D genes are given only for firm matches. Clone size appears in some rows only: once, few, many, or a class for an expanded clone.

j_gene	d_gene	abundance	v_gene	CDR3nt	CDR3aa
TRBJ1-1	-	many	TRBV20-1	TGCAGTGCCCTGAAGGACGGTTGGAACACTGAAGCTTTCTTT	CSALKDGWNTEAFF
TRBJ2-1	-	many	TRBV4-3	TGCGCCAGCAGCCAAGATGGGAGCTCCTACAATGAGCAGTTCTTC	CASSQDGSSYNEQFF
TRBJ2-7	-	-	TRBV24-1	TGTGCCACCAGTGATTTGACAGAGCAGTACTTC	CATSDLTEQYF
TRBJ2-5	-	-	TRBV5-6	TGTGCCAGCAGCACCCTGGGGAGGAACGAACAAGAGACCCAGTACTTC	CASSTLGRNEQETQYF
TRBJ2-2	TRBD2	few	TRBV29-1	TGCAGCGTTGCCTGGACTAGCGCCACCGGGGAGCTGTTTTTT	CSVAWTSATGELFF
TRBJ2-3	TRBD2	many	TRBV5-1	TGCGCCAGCAGCTTGGCGGTATTAGCGGGAGGTGGAGGCACAGATACGCAGTATTTT	CASSLAVLAGGGGTDTQYF
TRBJ2-1	-	few	TRBV4-2	TGTGCCAGCAGCCAAGACCGTCCAGGGCACAATGAGCAGTTCTTC	CASSQDRPGHNEQFF
TRBJ1-2	-	-	TRBV29-1	TGCAGCGTTGAAGTAGGCCCGACCTATGGCTACACCTTC	CSVEVGPTYGYTF
TRBJ2-1	TRBD2	many	TRBV7-2	TGTGCCAGCAGCCCCCGCCTCAGCGGGAGTAGGAATGAGCAGTTCTTC	CASSPRLSGSRNEQFF
TRBJ2-5	-	many	TRBV7-9	TGTGCCAGCACCGCCCCGTCCCAAGAGACCCAGTACTTC	CASTAPSQETQYF
TRBJ1-2	-	-	TRBV5-1	TGCGCCAGCAGCTTGGATGGGCAGTATGGCTACACCTTC	CASSLDGQYGYTF
TRBJ1-4	TRBD1	-	TRBV28	TGTGCCACAGCACAGGGGGATGAAAAACTGTTTTTT	CATAQGDEKLFF
TRBJ1-1	-	many	TRBV9	TGTGCCAGCAGCGTGAGGATGAACACTGAAGCTTTCTTT	CASSVRMNTEAFF
TRBJ2-7	TRBD2	-	TRBV20-1	TGCTGTGCTAGAGACCTTTCCTTAGCGGGGCTCTACGAGCAGTACTTC	CCARDLSLAGLYEQYF
TRBJ1-3	-	-	TRBV6-1	TGTGCCAGCAGTGAATCTTCGACTACAACTGGAAACACCATATATTTT	CASSESSTTTGNTIYF
TRBJ2-2	-	few	TRBV11-2	TGTGCCAGCAGCTTAGATGGGGTGGGGGGCGTCGGCACCGGGGAGCTGTTTTTT	CASSLDGVGGVGTGELFF
TRBJ1-5	-	few	TRBV9	TGTGCCAGCAGCGTAGGGCTGGCCGGTCAGCCCCAGCATTTT	CASSVGLAGQPQHF
TRBJ2-7	TRBD2	few	TRBV5-1	TGCGCCAGCAGCTTGAGACCGGGACTAGCGGTTTACGAGCAGTACTTC	CASSLRPGLAVYEQYF
TRBJ2-7	-	few	TRBV28	TGTGCCAGCACTACTCCGGGACCAGGCTACGAGCAGTACTTC	CASTTPGPGYEQYF
TRBJ2-1	TRBD2	few	TRBV4-2	TGTGCCAGCAGCCCTATAGCGGGAGGGAATGAGCAGTTCTTC	CASSPIAGGNEQFF
TRBJ2-5	TRBD2	-	TRBV10-2	TGCGCCAGCACGGCGGGAGAGCGGCAGGAGACCCAGTACTTC	CASTAGERQETQYF
TRBJ2-5	-	-	TRBV11-2	TGTGCCAGCAGCTTTCTGGGGCCAGAGACCCAGTACTTC	CASSFLGPETQYF